The 25 T cell receptor beta chains given below trace back to one sample, sequenced in a study of blood T cell repertoires in COVID-19. Generated by immunoSEQ multiplex PCR, the TCRdb table keeps only in-frame clones and is missing some. The repertoire has some 170,000 clones, around 85% of them found once; the top ten carry 5% to 8%. The source material was PBMCs or T cells enriched from blood (not recorded which). The receptors were gathered from a man aged 40-50 years who had recovered from COVID-19.

The chain uses TRBV29-1 and TRBJ1-3; possible D gene TRBD1, 6 bases. CDR1 and CDR2 from the germline V gene are SQVTM and ANQGSEA. The CDR3 sequence is 16 residues long. V shed 2 bases and J shed 0 bases, with 14 bases lying between them. CDR3 DNA sequence: TGCAGCGTTGAAACCCCGAGGGGGTCCTCTGGAAACACCATATATTTT. Translation: CSVETPRGSSGNTIYF.

J is TRBJ1-5 and V is TRBV2, with 7 positions matching TRBD1. CDR1 and CDR2 from the germline V gene are SNHLY and FYNNEI. After removal of 5 bases from V and 3 bases from J, the junction contained 7 bases not matched to a gene. The CDR3 has 15 amino acids. The CDR3 DNA reads as TGTGCCAGCAGTAAGGAGGGACAGATCAATCAGCCCCAGCATTTT. It codes for CASSKEGQINQPQHF.

The chain is built from TRBV29-1 and TRBJ2-7, with 7 bases fitting TRBD2. The ends lost 7 bases at V and 1 base at J; junction bases unmatched: 7. The germline V gene has CDR1 SQVTM and CDR2 ANQGSEA. The CDR3 is made up of 13 amino acids. CDR3 nucleotides: TGCAGCGGGTTAGATAGCGGGTCCTACGAGCAGTACTTC. Translation gives CSGLDSGSYEQYF.

Note on this clone: Other DNA sequences of this sample code for an identical CDR3. This rearrangement joins TRBV5-1 to TRBJ2-3; tentative D call: TRBD2 (5 bases). The CDR3 has 14 amino acids. Germline CDR1 and CDR2: SGHRS and YFSETQ. The V end was cut by 3 bases, the J end by 3 bases, with 11 bases between. CDR3 sequence reads: CASSSGLATDTQYF. The CDR3 nucleotides are TGCGCCAGCAGCTCAGGACTGGCTACAGATACGCAGTATTTT. The entire variable domain, with the rest obtained from reference TRBV5-1 and TRBJ2-3, is as follows: KAGVTQTPRYLIKTRGQQVTLSCSPISGHRSVSWYQQTPGQGLQFLFEYFSETQRNKGNFPGRFSGRQFSNSRSEMNVSTLELGDSALYLCASSSGLATDTQYFGPGTRLTVL.

The rearrangement uses TRBV11-2 and TRBJ2-3, with TRBD2 identical over 8 bases. Germline CDR1 and CDR2: SGHAT and FQNNGV. CDR3 length: 16 amino acids. Unmatched junction bases numbered 5, after V lost 0 bases and J lost 3 bases. CDR3 coding DNA: TGTGCCAGCAGCTTAGATGGGCGGGGGGTTACAGATACGCAGTATTTT. Translation gives CASSLDGRGVTDTQYF.

V and J are TRBV10-2 and TRBJ2-3, with D possibly matching TRBD1 (6 bases). V dropped 7 bases and J dropped 2 bases, with 13 bases sitting between them. This CDR3 spans 14 amino acids. Germline V gives CDR1 WSHSY, CDR2 SAAADI. CDR3 in amino acids: CASIPQGATDTQYF. The DNA for the CDR3 is TGCGCCAGCATCCCACAGGGAGCCACAGATACGCAGTATTTT.

This chain uses TRBV6-5 with TRBJ1-2; TRBD1 matches at 7 bases. Germline CDR1 MNHEY, CDR2 SVGAGI. This CDR3 is built from 14 residues. The J segment lost 5 bases and the V segment lost 2 bases, leaving 5 bases of the junction unmatched. The CDR3 spells CASSYKGAWYGYTF. DNA for the CDR3: TGTGCCAGCAGTTACAAGGGGGCTTGGTATGGCTACACCTTC.

CDR3 sequence (DNA): TGCAGCGGGGGGGCAGGGAACTACGAGCAGTACTTC. Amino acid sequence: CSGGAGNYEQYF. This chain links TRBV29-1 with TRBJ2-7; D is possibly TRBD1 or TRBD2 (6 bases each). V was pared by 7 bases and J by 3 bases, with 13 bases between. Germline V gene sequence: CDR1 SQVTM, CDR2 ANQGSEA. The CDR3 sequence is 12 residues long.

The rearrangement uses TRBV11-3 and TRBJ1-4; TRBD1 is a possible D gene (5 bases). CDR1 and CDR2 from the germline V gene are SGHNT and YENEEA. The CDR3 is made up of 15 amino acids. V lost 3 bases, J lost 0 bases, and 8 bases lay in between. In DNA, the CDR3 is TGTGCCAGCAGCTTCGGGGGAACAACTAATGAAAAACTGTTTTTT. This encodes CASSFGGTTNEKLFF.

The rearrangement links TRBV18 to TRBJ1-4; D may be TRBD1 (6 bases). The CDR3 runs 15 residues. Germline V gives CDR1 KGHSH, CDR2 LQKENI. V was shortened by 4 bases and J by 5 bases, with 14 bases between the two germline ends. The CDR3 coding sequence is TGTGCCAGCTCACGCAACAGGGCCTGGAATGAAAAACTGTTTTTT. Encoded protein: CASSRNRAWNEKLFF.

The sample holds one count of this clone. The CDR3 is CASSFSSTGTYGYTF. The CDR3 nucleotides read TGTGCCAGTAGTTTCTCCTCGACAGGGACCTATGGCTACACCTTC. The rearrangement links TRBV19 to TRBJ1-2; 7 nucleotides align to TRBD1. Germline CDR1 and CDR2: LNHDA and SQIVND (reference sequence). Unmatched junction bases numbered 10, after V lost 5 bases and J lost 4 bases. This CDR3 spans 15 amino acids.

The chain is built from TRBV29-1 and TRBJ1-1, with 7 bases identical to TRBD1. V was clipped by 6 bases and J by 6 bases; unmatched bases: 10. The CDR3 extends over 13 amino acids. Germline V gene lookup returns CDR1 SQVTM and CDR2 ANQGSEA. The CDR3 DNA follows: TGCAGCGTCTCACGAAATGACAGGGCTGAAGCTTTCTTT. As protein: CSVSRNDRAEAFF.

The chain links TRBV7-9 to TRBJ1-5; 7 nucleotides match TRBD1. Germline V gene data show CDR1 as SEHNR and CDR2 as FQNEAQ (reference sequence). The CDR3 is 15 residues long. V was clipped by 0 bases and J by 4 bases; unmatched bases: 3. CDR3 bases: TGTGCCAGCAGCTTAGCGGGGACAGATAATCAGCCCCAGCATTTT. Its translation is CASSLAGTDNQPQHF.

This chain joins TRBV6-2 or TRBV6-3 and TRBJ2-1, with no clear D. This CDR3 spans 12 amino acids. Germline V gives CDR1 MNHEY, CDR2 SVGEGT. V was trimmed by 5 bases and J by 12 bases, leaving 14 bases between them. CDR3 DNA: TGTGCCAGCAGTAAACCTAGGCTCCCGCAGTTCTTC. Its protein product is CASSKPRLPQFF.

The chain links TRBV28 to TRBJ2-3; D possibly corresponds to TRBD2 (7 bases). Germline-derived CDR1 and CDR2 are MDHEN and SYDVKM. Trimming stripped 2 bases from V and 3 bases from J, with 12 bases between. The CDR3 spans 15 residues. As DNA, the CDR3 is TGTGCCAGCAGTTTAGGAGGGGGAGGGACAGATACGCAGTATTTT. The encoded protein is CASSLGGGGTDTQYF.

This clone was counted once. The chain combines TRBV27 with TRBJ2-2; D is perhaps TRBD1 (6 bases). The CDR3 runs 16 residues. V was shortened by 3 bases and J by 6 bases, with 17 bases between the two germline ends. Germline loops: CDR1 MNHEY, CDR2 SMNVEV (reference sequence). The CDR3 reads CASSFNPGVGAGELFF. The CDR3 DNA follows: TGTGCCAGCAGTTTCAATCCAGGGGTAGGGGCCGGGGAGCTGTTTTTT.

This chain joins TRBV14 and TRBJ1-4; D perhaps matches TRBD1 (5 bases). Trimming left V 0 bases short and J 11 bases short, with 13 bases between. Germline V CDR1 and CDR2: SGHDN, FVKESK. The CDR3 covers 14 residues. The CDR3 spells CASSQEIAGRKLFF. CDR3 bases: TGTGCCAGCAGCCAAGAGATCGCAGGGAGGAAACTGTTTTTT.

The CDR3 DNA sequence: TGCAGCGTCCTAGTGGACACTGAAGCTTTCTTT. Translated: CSVLVDTEAFF. The chain has TRBV29-1 and TRBJ1-1, with D unresolved. With 6 bases removed from V and 3 bases from J, the gap between germline ends came to 8 bases. Germline CDR1 and CDR2: SQVTM and ANQGSEA. The CDR3 totals 11 residues.

V usage is TRBV7-9 and J usage is TRBJ1-2; weak D call: TRBD1 (6 bases). The germline CDR1 and CDR2 sequences are SEHNR and FQNEAQ (reference sequence). V lost 4 bases to trimming and J lost 8 bases, with 14 bases between them. This CDR3 is 13 amino acids long. CDR3 loop: CASSSSGEGGYTF. For the CDR3, the DNA is TGTGCCAGCAGCTCATCAGGGGAGGGAGGCTACACCTTC.

The CDR3 is CASSSLLGQGIGSNQPQHF. CDR3 in DNA: TGTGCCAGCAGTTCTCTTTTGGGACAGGGGATCGGTAGCAATCAGCCCCAGCATTTT. This chain links TRBV27 with TRBJ1-5, with 10 bases that match TRBD1. Germline V CDR1 and CDR2: MNHEY, SMNVEV (reference sequence). This CDR3 is 19 amino acids long. V dropped 4 bases and J dropped 0; count of bases not matched to a gene: 12.

The CDR3 here is CASSLEASGTNEQYF. CDR3 nucleotides: TGCGCCAGCAGCTTGGAGGCTAGCGGGACCAACGAGCAGTACTTC. The chain uses TRBV5-1 and TRBJ2-7; TRBD2 matches 9 bases. J was trimmed by 5 bases and V by 0 bases; bases with no gene match: 6. Germline values: CDR1 SGHRS, CDR2 YFSETQ. The CDR3 is 15 amino acids. Full variable domain (missing parts from reference TRBV5-1 and TRBJ2-7): KAGVTQTPRYLIKTRGQQVTLSCSPISGHRSVSWYQQTPGQGLQFLFEYFSETQRNKGNFPGRFSGRQFSNSRSEMNVSTLELGDSALYLCASSLEASGTNEQYFGPGTRLTVT.

The rearrangement links TRBV30 to TRBJ2-7, with D hard to call. The germline V gene encodes CDR1 GTSNPN and CDR2 SVGIG (reference sequence). CDR3 length: 13 amino acids. The V and J ends lost 0 bases and 1 base respectively, with 7 bases between them. The CDR3 loop is CAWSVLRSYEQYF. The CDR3 region has the DNA TGTGCCTGGAGTGTACTGAGGTCCTACGAGCAGTACTTC.

The chain joins TRBV5-1 to TRBJ1-2, with D unresolved. Germline V CDR1 and CDR2: SGHRS, YFSETQ. This CDR3 contains 13 residues. Trimming removed 3 bases at V and 1 base at J, with 7 bases between. The CDR3: CASSSAGNYGYTF. DNA of the CDR3: TGCGCCAGCAGCTCTGCGGGTAACTATGGCTACACCTTC.

This chain uses TRBV12-5 with TRBJ2-3; no definite D call. Germline-derived CDR1 and CDR2 are LGHNT and FRNRAP. The CDR3 sequence is 13 residues long. Trimming pared 5 bases from V and 4 bases from J, leaving 10 bases between. For the CDR3, the DNA is TGTGCTAGTGGTCTCCCAGGTGCAGATACGCAGTATTTT. Its translation is CASGLPGADTQYF. Using reference TRBV12-5 and TRBJ2-3 for the parts outside the CDR3, the full variable domain is DARVTQTPRHKVTEMGQEVTMRCQPILGHNTVFWYRQTMMQGLELLAYFRNRAPLDDSGMPKDRFSAEMPDATLATLKIQPSEPRDSAVYFCASGLPGADTQYFGPGTRLTVL.

The sample holds a few counts of this clone. V is TRBV5-1 and J is TRBJ2-5; the D is unclear. The germline V gene encodes CDR1 SGHRS and CDR2 YFSETQ. This CDR3 is built from 13 residues. V lost 2 bases, J lost 5 bases, and 10 bases lay in between. The CDR3 region has the DNA TGCGCCAGCAGCTTCGGTAGAACGGAGACCCAGTACTTC. Encoded protein: CASSFGRTETQYF.